A single sample gave rise to the 18 T cell receptor beta chains below, sequenced in a study of beta chain features in type 1 diabetes. Since all of the isolated RNA was reverse transcribed, expressed TCRB transcripts were what got sequenced. Sequencing used immunoSEQ multiplex PCR; TCRdb keeps in-frame clones, though not all of them. The repertoire has about 250,000 clones, 11% to 15% of them found once; the top ten carry roughly 0.024%. The sample was naive CD4+ T cells from blood. Source of these receptors: a woman aged 35 to 49 in good health.

The rearrangement links TRBV5-6 to TRBJ1-4, with D maybe TRBD1 (5 bases). CDR1 is SGHDT and CDR2 is YYEEEE in the germline V gene. V lost 5 bases and J 6 bases, leaving 14 bases between the germline ends. The CDR3 contains 14 residues. Here the CDR3 DNA reads TGTGCCAGCAGTTCCCGAAGGGGTTATGAAAAACTGTTTTTT. Translating gives CASSSRRGYEKLFF.

V is TRBV27 and J is TRBJ2-1; D is perhaps TRBD2 (5 bases). Per germline, CDR1 MNHEY and CDR2 SMNVEV (reference sequence). Trimming left V 3 bases short and J 0 bases short, with 12 bases between. CDR3 size: 16 residues. The CDR3 DNA follows: TGTGCCAGCAGTTTGAGGGAATTGAGCTCCTACAATGAGCAGTTCTTC. Amino acid sequence: CASSLRELSSYNEQFF.

This clone came up a few times. The chain joins TRBV10-3 to TRBJ2-1; the match to TRBD2 covers 12 bases. CDR3 size: 15 residues. Looked up from germline, CDR1 is ENHRY and CDR2 is SYGVKD. V dropped 7 bases and J dropped 5; count of bases not matched to a gene: 6. This CDR3 reads CAITKTSGGNNEQFF. CDR3 DNA: TGTGCCATCACCAAGACTAGCGGGGGCAACAATGAGCAGTTCTTC.

The gene calls are TRBV7-9 and TRBJ2-7; 10 nucleotides agree with TRBD1. The germline V gene encodes CDR1 SEHNR and CDR2 FQNEAQ (reference sequence). Losses at the gene ends were 5 bases for V and 5 bases for J; bases not matched to a gene: 12. This CDR3 contains 16 residues. For the CDR3, the DNA is TGTGCCAGCAGCCCCTCCGGGACAGGGGCTAGAAACGAGCAGTACTTC. This translates into CASSPSGTGARNEQYF.

The DNA for the CDR3 is TGTGCCAGCTCACCCGGCGGGGCGCGAGAGACCCAGTACTTC. Residues: CASSPGGARETQYF. V is TRBV18 and J is TRBJ2-5; possible D gene TRBD2, 6 bases. The germline V gene has CDR1 KGHSH and CDR2 LQKENI. V lost 3 bases and J 4 bases, leaving 12 bases between the germline ends. The CDR3 is made up of 14 amino acids.

This clone has only a few counts. The chain recombines TRBV18 with TRBJ1-2; TRBD1 agrees at 11 bases. With 4 bases clipped from V and 0 bases from J, the junction kept 7 bases outside the gene matches. The CDR3 sequence is 17 residues long. Germline CDR1 is KGHSH and CDR2 is LQKENI. The CDR3 reads CASSRDGTGGPNYGYTF. CDR3 in DNA: TGTGCCAGCTCACGGGACGGGACAGGGGGACCTAACTATGGCTACACCTTC.

This chain links TRBV19 with TRBJ2-5; 7 bases map to TRBD1. The assigned J gene may be wrong: the sequence end matches TRBJ2-7 better. CDR3 length equals 12 residues. Germline-derived CDR1 and CDR2 are LNHDA and SQIVND (reference sequence). CDR3: CASRIPGGEQYF. The CDR3 DNA is TGTGCCAGTAGAATTCCAGGGGGCGAGCAGTACTTC.

The CDR3 DNA reads TGCGCCAGCAGCTTCGCCGAAGAGAACTATGGCTACACCTTC. Its protein product is CASSFAEENYGYTF. The V and J genes are TRBV5-1 and TRBJ1-2; no firm D call. Deletions cut 2 bases from V and 2 bases from J, with 10 bases between. The CDR3 length is 14 residues. Germline CDR1 is SGHRS and CDR2 is YFSETQ.

The chain recombines TRBV9 with TRBJ2-3; tentative D call: TRBD2 (6 bases). Looked up from germline, CDR1 is SGDLS and CDR2 is YYNGEE. V was trimmed by 1 base and J by 3 bases, leaving 18 bases between them. This CDR3 is built from 17 residues. CDR3 sequence: CASSVREVTGWTDTQYF. As DNA, the CDR3 is TGTGCCAGCAGCGTAAGGGAGGTCACGGGATGGACAGATACGCAGTATTTT. Supplemented by reference TRBV9 and TRBJ2-3, the full variable domain reads DSGVTQTPKHLITATGQRVTLRCSPRSGDLSVYWYQQSLDQGLQFLIQYYNGEERAKGNILERFSAQQFPDLHSELNLSSLELGDSALYFCASSVREVTGWTDTQYFGPGTRLTVL.

This clone was counted a few times. This chain joins TRBV6-6 and TRBJ2-7; D is ambiguous. This CDR3 spans 13 amino acids. Germline-derived CDR1 and CDR2 are MNHNY and SVGAGI (reference sequence). The V and J ends lost 5 bases and 3 bases respectively, with 11 bases between them. CDR3 residues: CASSRPGVYEQYF. In nucleotides, the CDR3 is TGTGCCAGCAGTCGCCCCGGAGTCTACGAGCAGTACTTC.

This clone was detected ten times or more. This rearrangement joins TRBV29-1 to TRBJ2-1; TRBD1 matches at 8 bases. Trimming removed 4 bases from V and 9 bases from J; junction bases left unmatched: 11. The CDR3 runs to 14 residues. The germline CDR1 and CDR2 sequences are SQVTM and ANQGSEA. The CDR3 DNA follows: TGCAGCGTTGGGGTGGACAGGGACACGGGTGAGCAGTTCTTC. As protein: CSVGVDRDTGEQFF.

This chain connects TRBV6-5 to TRBJ2-7; D is unresolved. V gave up 0 bases and J gave up 3 bases, with 9 bases separating them. CDR1 and CDR2 from the germline V gene are MNHEY and SVGAGI. The length of the CDR3 is 14 residues. The CDR3 region is CASSYSHRYYEQYF. CDR3 bases: TGTGCCAGCAGTTACTCACACAGATACTACGAGCAGTACTTC.

The genes are TRBV13 and TRBJ2-1; 8 positions agree with TRBD1. The germline V gene has CDR1 PRHDT and CDR2 FYEKMQ (reference sequence). V was clipped by 4 bases and J by 7 bases; unmatched bases: 3. The CDR3 covers 13 residues. The CDR3 reads CASSSTGVNEQFF. For the CDR3, the DNA is TGTGCCAGCAGCTCGACAGGGGTGAATGAGCAGTTCTTC.

CDR3 sequence reads: CASSHAGELNYGYTF. CDR3 DNA: TGTGCCAGCTCACACGCAGGGGAACTGAACTATGGCTACACCTTC. The genes are TRBV18 and TRBJ1-2; a weak D match, TRBD1 (6 bases). The CDR3 sequence is 15 residues long. Trimming cost V 4 bases and J 2 bases, with 14 bases left between them. Germline V lookup: CDR1 KGHSH, CDR2 LQKENI. Based on the CDR3 plus reference TRBV18 and TRBJ1-2, the full variable domain is NAGVMQNPRHLVRRRGQEARLRCSPMKGHSHVYWYRQLPEEGLKFMVYLQKENIIDESGMPKERFSAEFPKEGPSILRIQQVVRGDSAAYFCASSHAGELNYGYTFGSGTRLTVV.

The gene calls are TRBV5-5 and TRBJ2-3, with D possibly TRBD2 on 6 matching bases. Deletions cut 4 bases from V and 2 bases from J, with 17 bases between. Germline V lookup: CDR1 SGHKS, CDR2 YYEKEE (reference sequence). This CDR3 is 16 amino acids long. Here the CDR3 DNA reads TGTGCCAGCAGCCCTACCTCCGGGAGTACCACAGATACGCAGTATTTT. Amino acid sequence: CASSPTSGSTTDTQYF.

The gene calls are TRBV29-1 and TRBJ2-7, with D possibly TRBD2 on 5 matching bases. CDR1 is SQVTM and CDR2 is ANQGSEA in the germline V gene. The ends were cut back, 3 bases at V and 3 bases at J, with 12 bases in the middle. The CDR3 spans 13 residues. This chain's CDR3 is CSVEEATGYEQYF. CDR3 coding DNA: TGCAGCGTTGAGGAGGCTACGGGCTACGAGCAGTACTTC.

This chain joins TRBV13 and TRBJ2-5, with D unresolved. Germline V gene data show CDR1 as PRHDT and CDR2 as FYEKMQ (reference sequence). V lost 0 bases to trimming and J lost 4 bases, with 18 bases between them. The CDR3 contains 17 residues. In DNA, the CDR3 is TGTGCCAGCAGCTTAGGCCGGTTTGTTGAAATGCGAGAGACCCAGTACTTC. This gives the protein CASSLGRFVEMRETQYF.

For this clone: Germline is not matched at one junction end, which may reflect a read error. The chain links TRBV10-3 to TRBJ2-7, with a weak D call TRBD1 (7 bases). CDR1 is ENHRY, CDR2 SYGVKD, per germline. This CDR3 is built from 14 residues. The CDR3 nucleotides read TGTGCCATCGGTGATCAGGGGGGTACCTACGAGCAGTACTTC. It yields the protein CAIGDQGGTYEQYF.